The present T cell receptor beta chain was sequenced within a study of control samples from healthy donors and cancer patients (TCRdb year 2020). Concerning this clone: Which antigen it targets is not known. Within one base of it there is no much larger clone, and no base qualities were kept.

The receptor library was made with the immunoSEQ multiplex PCR assay. This is the immuneACCESS table as TCRdb keeps it, with only in-frame sequences that have V and J called. A part of the clones is gone; compared with another copy, unresolved V genes explain less than half, and the rest is unexplained. This sample gives some 160,000 clones in total; about 94% of them show up just once. 8.5% of the sample lies in the top ten. Reading the germline V gene (reference sequence) gives CDR1 LGHDT and CDR2 YNNKEL. From its cysteine to its phenylalanine, the CDR3 spans 15 amino acids. CDR3 DNA is the only sequence kept; it has 45 bases, read in frame from the first base. A distance of 11 bases separates the germline ends of V and J, which lose 2 bases and 3 bases respectively.

The sample taken for sequencing was blood. The chain employs TRBV3-1 (or the pseudogene TRBV3-2) and TRBJ2-1; no D gene can be assigned with confidence. The source of this sequence is a woman aged 40 to 49 in good health. Here is the DNA: TGTGCCAGCAGCCAACAGCCACAACTCTACAATGAGCAGTTCTTC. It specifies CASSQQPQLYNEQFF.